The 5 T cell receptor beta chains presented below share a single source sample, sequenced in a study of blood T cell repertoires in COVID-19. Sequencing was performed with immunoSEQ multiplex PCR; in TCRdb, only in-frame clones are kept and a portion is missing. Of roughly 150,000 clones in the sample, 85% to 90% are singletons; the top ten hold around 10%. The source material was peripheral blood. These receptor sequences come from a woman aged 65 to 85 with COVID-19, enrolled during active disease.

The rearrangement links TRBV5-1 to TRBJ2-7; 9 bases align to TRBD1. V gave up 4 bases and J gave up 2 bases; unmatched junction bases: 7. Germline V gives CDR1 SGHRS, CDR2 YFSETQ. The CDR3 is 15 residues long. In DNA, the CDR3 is TGCGCCAGCAGCCCAGTGACAGGGGGACCCTACGAGCAGTACTTC. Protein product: CASSPVTGGPYEQYF. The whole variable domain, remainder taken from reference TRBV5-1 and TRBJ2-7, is KAGVTQTPRYLIKTRGQQVTLSCSPISGHRSVSWYQQTPGQGLQFLFEYFSETQRNKGNFPGRFSGRQFSNSRSEMNVSTLELGDSALYLCASSPVTGGPYEQYFGPGTRLTVT.

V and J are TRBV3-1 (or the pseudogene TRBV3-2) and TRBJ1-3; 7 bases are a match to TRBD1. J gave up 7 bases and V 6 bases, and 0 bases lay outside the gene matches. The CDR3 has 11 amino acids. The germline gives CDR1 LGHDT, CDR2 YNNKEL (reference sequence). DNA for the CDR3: TGTGCCAGCAGACAGGGGAACACCATATATTTT. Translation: CASRQGNTIYF.

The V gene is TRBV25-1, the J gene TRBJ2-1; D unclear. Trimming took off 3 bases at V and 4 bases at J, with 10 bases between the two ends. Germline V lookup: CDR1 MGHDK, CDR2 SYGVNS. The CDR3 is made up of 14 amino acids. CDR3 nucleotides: TGTGCCAGCAGTGATTCAGGCAGTTACAATGAGCAGTTCTTC. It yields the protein CASSDSGSYNEQFF. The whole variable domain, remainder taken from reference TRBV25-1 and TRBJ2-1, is EADIYQTPRYLVIGTGKKITLECSQTMGHDKMYWYQQDPGMELHLIHYSYGVNSTEKGDLSSESTVSRIRTEHFPLTLESARPSHTSQYLCASSDSGSYNEQFFGPGTRLTVL.

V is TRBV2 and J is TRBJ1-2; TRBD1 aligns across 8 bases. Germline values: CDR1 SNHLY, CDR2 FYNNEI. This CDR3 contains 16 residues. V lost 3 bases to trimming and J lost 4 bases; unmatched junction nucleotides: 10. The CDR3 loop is CASSETGQTGAYGYTF. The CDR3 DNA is TGTGCCAGCAGTGAGACTGGCCAGACAGGGGCCTATGGCTACACCTTC.

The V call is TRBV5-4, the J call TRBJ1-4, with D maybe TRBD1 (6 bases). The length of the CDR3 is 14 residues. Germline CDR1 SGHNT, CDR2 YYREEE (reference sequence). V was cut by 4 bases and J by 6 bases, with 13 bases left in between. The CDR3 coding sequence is TGTGCCAGCAGCCAAGGCAGGACAGATGAAAAACTGTTTTTT. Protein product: CASSQGRTDEKLFF.